The T cell receptor beta chain described here comes from a study of shared clonotypes between healthy human individuals. The protocol was immunoSEQ multiplex PCR, while the TCRdb copy is restricted to in-frame clones and leaves out a portion. The sample carries around 940,000 clones, 70% to 85% recorded once. Details on this clone: The same CDR3 arises from other DNA sequences in this sample as well.

CDR3 length: 13 residues. Germline CDR1 SGHNT, CDR2 YYREEE (reference sequence). With 0 bases removed from V and 1 base from J, the gap between germline ends came to 5 bases. The origin of this receptor is a man younger than 30 in good health. The specimen was memory CD4+ T cells sorted from blood. The sample's subset: CD45RA-negative fraction. This sequence joins TRBV5-4 and TRBJ2-7; no clear D gene. CDR3: CASSLVPSYEQYF. The CDR3, as DNA: TGTGCCAGCAGCTTGGTCCCTTCCTACGAGCAGTACTTC.